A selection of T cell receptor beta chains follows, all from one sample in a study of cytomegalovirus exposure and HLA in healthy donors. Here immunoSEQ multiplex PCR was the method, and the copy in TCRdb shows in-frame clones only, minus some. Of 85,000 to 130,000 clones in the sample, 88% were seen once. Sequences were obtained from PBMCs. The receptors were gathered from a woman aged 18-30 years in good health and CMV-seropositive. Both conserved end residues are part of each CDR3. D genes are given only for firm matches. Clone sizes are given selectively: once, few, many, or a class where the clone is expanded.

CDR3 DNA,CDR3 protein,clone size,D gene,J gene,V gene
TGCGCCAGCAGCCTTATGACAGGGGGCCAGCCTGGGGCCAACGTCCTGACTTTC,CASSLMTGGQPGANVLTF,NA,TRBD1,TRBJ2-6,TRBV4-1
TGCGCCAGCAGCCAAGGGGGCAGGGTCACAGATACGCAGTATTTT,CASSQGGRVTDTQYF,once,NA,TRBJ2-3,TRBV4-1
TGTGCCAGCAGTGAAGAAGCAGCGGGAAACACCATATATTTT,CASSEEAAGNTIYF,few,NA,TRBJ1-3,TRBV6-1
TGTGCCAGCAGTTACTCGAACGGACTGAACACCGGGGAGCTGTTTTTT,CASSYSNGLNTGELFF,NA,NA,TRBJ2-2,TRBV6-5
TGTGCCAGCAGCCATAGCGGGGGGCGTAACAATGAGCAGTTCTTC,CASSHSGGRNNEQFF,NA,TRBD2,TRBJ2-1,TRBV4-2
TGTGCCAGCAGTGATCTTTGGGACAGCGTCTTCCAAGAGACCCAGTACTTC,CASSDLWDSVFQETQYF,NA,TRBD1,TRBJ2-5,TRBV25-1
TGTGCCAGCTCACCACCGGGACTACGCACAGATACGCAGTATTTT,CASSPPGLRTDTQYF,NA,TRBD2,TRBJ2-3,TRBV18
TGCGCCAGCAGCCAAGAAGCCCCGGGAGGCTACACCTTC,CASSQEAPGGYTF,once,NA,TRBJ1-2,TRBV4-1
TGTGCCAGCAGAAAGGGGACAGGAGGTGGATCACCCCTCCACTTT,CASRKGTGGGSPLHF,NA,TRBD1,TRBJ1-6,TRBV7-9
TGTGCCAGCAGCGGAGGACAGGGGCCCTCGGGGACCCAGTACTTC,CASSGGQGPSGTQYF,NA,TRBD1,TRBJ2-5,TRBV9
TGTGCCAGCAGGAACCTAGGACAGAGCAATCAGCCCCAGCATTTT,CASRNLGQSNQPQHF,NA,NA,TRBJ1-5,TRBV28
TGTGCCAGCAGTGATATCAATTCACCCCTCCACTTT,CASSDINSPLHF,few,NA,TRBJ1-6,TRBV2
TGTGCCAGCAGTTACTCAGGCAGGGTTCACGATACGCAGTATTTT,CASSYSGRVHDTQYF,NA,NA,TRBJ2-3,TRBV6-6